This TCR beta chain was found in a study of blood T cells in healthy people across ages. Broader study findings: Long-lived donors had more naive CD4+ cells and higher diversity than aged donors. CMV status of donors was not determined, possibly confounding expanded clonotype changes.

A note on this clonotype: The antigen is unknown.

Each sample gave at least 6.5 million isolated PBMCs. Through a sample-barcoded 5' primer and a J-beta primer mix, a second PCR was run for about 7 to 12 cycles. TCRdb used MiXCR to reprocess the 5' RACE reads, holding one entry per CDR3 protein. This table holds approximately 1.5 million distinct CDR3 sequences, about 35% found once. The source is a woman in her 30s in good health. Sample: blood.

DNA of the CDR3: TGCAGCGTTCTTGACCGGGATAGCAATCAGCCCCAGCATTTT. This sequence encodes CSVLDRDSNQPQHF. The chain uses TRBV29-1 and TRBJ1-5; unclear D gene. Trimming removed 5 bases from V and 0 bases from J, with 11 bases in between. Germline-derived CDR1 and CDR2 are SQVTM and ANQGSEA. This CDR3 has 14 residues.